These T cell receptor beta chains were read from a single sample in a study of spatial heterogeneity in lung cancer. TCRdb recomputed calls from the 5' RACE reads with MiXCR, one row per CDR3 protein. Here the sample spans around 29,000 distinct CDR3 sequences, about 10% being singletons. The specimen was PBMCs, collected at follow-up. Receptors originate from a female donor with early-stage non-small cell lung cancer. Each CDR3 is given with its conserved first and last residue. Clone size is not always given. Where it is, it says once, few, many or a class for expanded clones.

clone size	V gene	J gene	CDR3 protein
few	TRBV20-1	TRBJ2-5	CSARVRRGGIRETQYF
many	TRBV3-1	TRBJ2-7	CASSQGGSGAAYEQYF
NA	TRBV29-1	TRBJ2-5	CSVEAGLVGETQYF
NA	TRBV2	TRBJ2-7	CASSVVSYEQYF
many	TRBV20-1	TRBJ2-3	CSAPPPSGGGIGITDTQYF
NA	TRBV6-2/TRBV6-3	TRBJ2-7	CASSPNPGQLPYEQYF
NA	TRBV7-2	TRBJ1-2	CASSHEGQGGEYGYTF
many	TRBV15	TRBJ2-7	CATSRDGGRSYEQYF
NA	TRBV6-2/TRBV6-3	TRBJ2-7	CASSYDREGSYEQYF
many	TRBV4-3	TRBJ2-3	CASSPRTSGGSADTQYF
many	TRBV20-1	TRBJ2-3	CSARETGNIDTQYF
many	TRBV13	TRBJ1-2	CASSPRSYGYTF
many	TRBV5-1	TRBJ2-2	CASSPRQVMDTGELFF
many	TRBV2	TRBJ2-7	CASSDDVYEQYF
many	TRBV29-1	TRBJ2-2	CSVNTGELFF
NA	TRBV11-2	TRBJ2-5	CASSLPSGGQPEETQYF
NA	TRBV6-1	TRBJ1-4	CASIKTQATNEKLFF
NA	TRBV5-6	TRBJ2-7	CASSTTGYYEQYF
NA	TRBV6-2/TRBV6-3	TRBJ2-3	CASRGVSGGPRDTQYF
few	TRBV7-2	TRBJ2-7	CASSLVGRTGSYEQYF
few	TRBV29-1	TRBJ1-4	CSVEDLGQSNEKLFF
few	TRBV28	TRBJ2-1	CASSLGTNEQFF
many	TRBV7-2	TRBJ2-3	CASSLEGQDTQYF
many	TRBV15	TRBJ2-2	CATSSDSGINTGELFF
many	TRBV6-2/TRBV6-3	TRBJ2-2	CASSRSRTGELFF
NA	TRBV6-5	TRBJ1-2	CASSYSPEFGYTF
many	TRBV2	TRBJ2-7	CASRQQGPSYEQYF
many	TRBV5-5	TRBJ2-7	CASSKESFQTGGWTYEQYF
many	TRBV5-1	TRBJ2-3	CASSLAGLRFTDTQYF
NA	TRBV7-9	TRBJ2-5	CASSFGQETQYF
few	TRBV29-1	TRBJ2-2	CSVRDRGSMNTGELFF
many	TRBV3-1	TRBJ1-6	CASSQDRPNSPLHF
many	TRBV10-3	TRBJ2-1	CATSSSGGPYNEQFF
few	TRBV5-5	TRBJ2-7	CASSFSGTSSYEQYF
few	TRBV7-9	TRBJ2-3	CASSLVLSTDTQYF
NA	TRBV7-6	TRBJ2-3	CASSISGGTDTQYF
many	TRBV28	TRBJ1-5	CASSSTGGRQPQHF
NA	TRBV7-2	TRBJ1-5	CASSLATGAVQPQHF
NA	TRBV14	TRBJ2-1	CASRVSGASYNEQFF
NA	TRBV12-5	TRBJ2-3	CASDKTGDTQYF
NA	TRBV6-2/TRBV6-3	TRBJ1-2	CASWNGGTLYGYTF
few	TRBV28	TRBJ1-6	CASRPGGRSNSPLHF
few	TRBV7-9	TRBJ1-1	CASSLGAGQGDTEAFF
many	TRBV5-1	TRBJ2-3	CASSLALWDTQYF
many	TRBV4-3	TRBJ2-3	CASSQGGGTPSTDTQYF
few	TRBV15	TRBJ2-1	CATRWGMGNEQFF
many	TRBV7-2	TRBJ1-1	CASSFGQAEAFF
NA	TRBV4-1	TRBJ2-3	CASSQEGSGGTDTQYF
many	TRBV7-3	TRBJ2-6	CASSPLGGANVLTF
few	TRBV7-2	TRBJ2-7	CASSSAGPRGEQYF
NA	TRBV9	TRBJ2-3	CASSTEGARLDTQYF
NA	TRBV6-6	TRBJ2-2	CASTSLPDLELFF
many	TRBV3-1	TRBJ2-1	CASSQDLGSYNEQFF
few	TRBV18	TRBJ2-5	CASSPATEETQYF
many	TRBV12-3/TRBV12-4	TRBJ1-1	CASRPGDWNTEAFF